This TCR beta chain derives from a study of blood T cells in healthy people across ages (dated by TCRdb to about 2015). With respect to the entire study: In model experiments, template switching captured about one uniquely barcoded TCR beta cDNA molecule for every two T cells. To track age-related changes in TCR beta repertoire diversity, the study relied on deep sequencing normalized with unique cDNA molecular identifiers. Donors were grouped into four age groups: young (average roughly 15 years), middle-aged (approximately 41), aged (approximately 58) and long-lived (about 82). Donors of different ages were randomly distributed across sequencing lanes to avoid experimental bias. Two additional independent replicas of 1 million unique cDNA reads from the same blood draw were analyzed for two donors (one aged 18 to 29 and one aged 80 or older).

The method was 5' RACE. The instrument was an Illumina HiSeq 2500. A second about 7 to 11 cycle PCR used a sample-barcoded 5' primer and a J-beta primer mix. A unique molecular identifier was introduced onto each TCR beta cDNA molecule by a template-switch 5' adaptor carrying 12 random nucleotides. Each sample yielded at least 3 million CDR3-containing paired-end reads. The Mint cDNA synthesis kit, primed by a TRBC-specific oligonucleotide, was used to synthesize first-strand cDNA from all RNA. After uracil-DNA glycosylase treatment, a first 18-cycle PCR used universal primers M1SS and BC2_uni_R on all cDNA. On the study's bioinformatics: Normalization of each sample was performed by random selection of 1 million high-quality reads, each carrying a distinct molecular identifier. Reads sharing molecular identifiers were discarded rather than binned into consensus sequences. MiTCR, with a Q25 quality threshold and the strictest error-elimination algorithm, was used for CDR3 identification, clonotype clustering and error correction. A nonparametric unseen species model using Euler transformation provided a lower-bound estimate of total TCR beta diversity. TCRdb handled the public reads itself, with Q25 trimming in fastp and clone calling in MiXCR, and kept productive beta chains. Each entry merges the rows of one CDR3 protein and shows their most common DNA and genes. TCRdb assigned the V and J calls; the authors' analysis was not used. The sample has approximately 800,000 distinct CDR3 sequences on record, roughly 50% of them singletons. The ten most abundant clones make up roughly 20% of the sample.

This clonotype was picked up a small number of times. Its recognized antigen is unknown. Per-base qualities were not stored, and no clone one base away is much larger. Donors were 30 to 45 systemically healthy Caucasian individuals from Russia aged roughly 6 to 90 years. Approximately 9.3 milliliters of peripheral blood were collected from each donor into EDTA-treated Vacutainer tubes. Ficoll-Paque density-gradient centrifugation was used to isolate PBMCs, with at least 6.5 million per sample. Total RNA was extracted from PBMCs with Trizol reagent, with at least 6 micrograms obtained per sample. Naive CD45RAhigh/CD27high T cell percentages were measured by flow cytometry on a PBMC aliquot from every donor. Summary of the overall study and its limitations: Because the CMV infection status of the donors was unknown, age-related changes in expanded clonotypes may potentially have been confounded. The long-lived group showed more naive CD4+ T cells, fewer expanded clones and increased TCR diversity than the aged group, suggesting age selection. Observed TCR beta diversity per million T cells fell roughly linearly with age, and a significant reduction was already apparent by age around 40. Total diversity estimates from one million sequenced T cells were considered lower bounds and underestimates. Observed TCR beta diversity correlated strongly with the percentage of naive T cells measured by flow cytometry. Conclusive comparison of naive and antigen-experienced compartments was prevented by the profiling of bulk unsorted PBMCs.

CDR1 is given as SGHRS and CDR2 as YFSETQ, both from the germline V gene. The CDR3, cysteine through phenylalanine, is 15 amino acids long. The kept DNA is CDR3 alone, 45 bases in frame from the first base. At the junction V is shortened by 2 bases and J by 1 base, with 11 bases in between. The rearranged chain carries TRBV5-1 and TRBJ2-3; the D gene could be TRBD1 or TRBD2, each one agreeing over 5 bases. The sequenced material came from blood. This clonotype originated in a man in his thirties or forties in good health. The DNA sequence is given as TGCGCCAGCAGCTTAGGGACGCCCCGCACAGATACGCAGTATTTT. This is translated as CASSLGTPRTDTQYF. The full variable domain, completed from the reference TRBV5-1 and TRBJ2-3 proteins outside the CDR3, reads KAGVTQTPRYLIKTRGQQVTLSCSPISGHRSVSWYQQTPGQGLQFLFEYFSETQRNKGNFPGRFSGRQFSNSRSEMNVSTLELGDSALYLCASSLGTPRTDTQYFGPGTRLTVL.